The sequence of this T cell receptor beta chain was determined in a study of blood T cell repertoires in COVID-19. Study in general: COVID-19 samples from acute and convalescent phases originated in the United States, Italy and Spain. From T cells, B-cell-depleted T cells, or PBMCs came the material, which was cDNA or gDNA.

In the authors' methods: Reference gene primers were amplified, and this amplification served to estimate nucleated cell counts. Method: immunoSEQ multiplex PCR; TCRdb's copy keeps in-frame clones and lacks some. Clonal size and the V and J genes are those of that table, whereas D and trimming came from the DNA. The data show a few hundred thousand clones, with about 90% seen just once and 2% to 2.5% held by the top ten. With 5 bases clipped from V and 1 base from J, the junction kept 4 bases outside the gene matches. CDR1 KGHSH and CDR2 LQKENI come from the germline V gene. CDR3 length equals 14 residues.

Sequencing used peripheral blood. This receptor was taken from a woman between 50 and 59 years old who had recovered from COVID-19. The chain joins TRBV18 to TRBJ1-1; 7 nucleotides match TRBD1. As DNA, the CDR3 is TGTGCCAGCTCATCGACAGGGAAGAACACTGAAGCTTTCTTT. The encoded protein is CASSSTGKNTEAFF.